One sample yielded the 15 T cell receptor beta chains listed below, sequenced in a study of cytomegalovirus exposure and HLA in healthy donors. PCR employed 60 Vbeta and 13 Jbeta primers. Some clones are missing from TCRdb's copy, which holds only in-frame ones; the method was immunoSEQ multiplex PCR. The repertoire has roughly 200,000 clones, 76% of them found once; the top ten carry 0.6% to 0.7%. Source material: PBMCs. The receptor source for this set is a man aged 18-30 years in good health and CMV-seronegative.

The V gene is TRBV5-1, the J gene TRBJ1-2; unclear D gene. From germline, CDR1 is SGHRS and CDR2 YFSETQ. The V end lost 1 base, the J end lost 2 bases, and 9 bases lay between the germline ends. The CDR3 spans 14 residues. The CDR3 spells CASSLLGENYGYTF. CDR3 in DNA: TGCGCCAGCAGCTTGTTGGGAGAAAACTATGGCTACACCTTC.

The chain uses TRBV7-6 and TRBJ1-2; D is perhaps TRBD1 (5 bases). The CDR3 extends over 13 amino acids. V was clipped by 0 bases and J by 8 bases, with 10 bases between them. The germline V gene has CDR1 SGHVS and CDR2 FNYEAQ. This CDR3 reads CASSLAPRDGYTF. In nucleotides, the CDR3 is TGTGCCAGCAGCTTAGCGCCGCGGGACGGCTACACCTTC.

CDR3 in amino acids: CASSEDRVSYEQYF. In DNA, the CDR3 is TGCGCCAGCAGCGAAGACAGAGTATCGTACGAGCAGTACTTC. The chain combines TRBV5-1 with TRBJ2-7; D might be TRBD1 (5 bases). The CDR3 loop spans 14 amino acids. Trimming removed 4 bases from V and 4 bases from J, with 15 bases in between. The germline CDR1 and CDR2 sequences are SGHRS and YFSETQ.

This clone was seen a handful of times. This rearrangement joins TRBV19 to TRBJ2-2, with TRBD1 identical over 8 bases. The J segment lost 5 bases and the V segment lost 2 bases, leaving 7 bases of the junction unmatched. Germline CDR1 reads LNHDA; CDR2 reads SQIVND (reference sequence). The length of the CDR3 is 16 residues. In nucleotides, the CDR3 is TGTGCCAGTAGTATATGGACAGGGAGTGGAACCGGGGAGCTGTTTTTT. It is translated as CASSIWTGSGTGELFF. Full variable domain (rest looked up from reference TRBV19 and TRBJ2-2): DGGITQSPKYLFRKEGQNVTLSCEQNLNHDAMYWYRQDPGQGLRLIYYSQIVNDFQKGDIAEGYSVSREKKESFPLTVTSAQKNPTAFYLCASSIWTGSGTGELFFGEGSRLTVL.

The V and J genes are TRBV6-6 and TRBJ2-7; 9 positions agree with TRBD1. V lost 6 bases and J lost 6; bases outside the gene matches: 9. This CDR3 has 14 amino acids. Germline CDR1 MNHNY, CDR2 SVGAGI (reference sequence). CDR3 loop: CASRGQGPSVEQYF. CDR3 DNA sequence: TGTGCCAGCAGGGGACAGGGTCCTTCTGTCGAGCAGTACTTC.

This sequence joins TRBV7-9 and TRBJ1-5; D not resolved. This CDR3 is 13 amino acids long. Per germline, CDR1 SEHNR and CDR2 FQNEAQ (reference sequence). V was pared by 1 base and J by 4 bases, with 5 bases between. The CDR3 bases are TGTGCCAGCAGCTTAGAGGAGAATCAGCCCCAGCATTTT. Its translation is CASSLEENQPQHF.

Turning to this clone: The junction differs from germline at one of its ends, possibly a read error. CDR3 sequence reads: CASSLDRGLYSYTF. Written as DNA, the CDR3 is TGTGCCAGCAGCTTGGACAGGGGGCTCTATAGCTACACCTTC. The J gene is TRBJ1-2, the V gene TRBV6-5, with 11 bases that match TRBD1. Germline CDR1 reads MNHEY; CDR2 reads SVGAGI. The CDR3 has 14 residues.

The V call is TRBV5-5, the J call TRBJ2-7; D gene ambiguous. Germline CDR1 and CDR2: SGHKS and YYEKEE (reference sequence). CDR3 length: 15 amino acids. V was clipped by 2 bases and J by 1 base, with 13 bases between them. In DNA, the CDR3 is TGTGCCAGCAGCTTCCGAGAGATGAAATCCTACGAGCAGTACTTC. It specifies CASSFREMKSYEQYF.

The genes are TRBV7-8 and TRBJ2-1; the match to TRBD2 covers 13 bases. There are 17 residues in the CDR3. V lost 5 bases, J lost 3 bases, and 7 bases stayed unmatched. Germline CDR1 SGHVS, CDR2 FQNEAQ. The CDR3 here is CASSLGLAGHVYNEQFF. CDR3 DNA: TGTGCCAGCAGCCTGGGACTAGCGGGACACGTCTACAATGAGCAGTTCTTC.

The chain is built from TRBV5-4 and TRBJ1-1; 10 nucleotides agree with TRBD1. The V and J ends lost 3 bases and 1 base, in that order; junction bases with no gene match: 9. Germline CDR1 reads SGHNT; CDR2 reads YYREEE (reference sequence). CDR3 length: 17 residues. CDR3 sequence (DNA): TGTGCCAGCAGCTCAAGACAGGGGGCGGGCAGGAACACTGAAGCTTTCTTT. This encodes CASSSRQGAGRNTEAFF.

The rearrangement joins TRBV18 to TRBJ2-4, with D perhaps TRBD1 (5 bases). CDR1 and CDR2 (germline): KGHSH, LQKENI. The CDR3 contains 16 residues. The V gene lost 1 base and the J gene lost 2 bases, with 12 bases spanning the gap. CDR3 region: CASSPQIGVTKNIQYF. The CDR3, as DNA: TGTGCCAGCTCACCACAGATAGGGGTAACCAAAAACATTCAGTACTTC.

CDR3 sequence: CSVVGQGEGGYTF. The CDR3 DNA reads as TGCAGCGTCGTGGGACAGGGGGAAGGAGGCTACACCTTC. This chain uses TRBV29-1 with TRBJ1-2, with TRBD1 matching 11 bases. The CDR3 covers 13 residues. Germline loops: CDR1 SQVTM, CDR2 ANQGSEA. With V trimmed by 6 bases and J by 8 bases, 8 bases remained unmatched.

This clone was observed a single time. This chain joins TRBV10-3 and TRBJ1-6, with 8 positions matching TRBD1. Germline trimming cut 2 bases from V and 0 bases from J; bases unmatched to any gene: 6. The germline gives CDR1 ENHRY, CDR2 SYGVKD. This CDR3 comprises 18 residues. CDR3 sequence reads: CAISENPTGGSYNSPLHF. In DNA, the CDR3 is TGTGCCATCAGTGAGAACCCAACAGGGGGCTCCTATAATTCACCCCTCCACTTT.

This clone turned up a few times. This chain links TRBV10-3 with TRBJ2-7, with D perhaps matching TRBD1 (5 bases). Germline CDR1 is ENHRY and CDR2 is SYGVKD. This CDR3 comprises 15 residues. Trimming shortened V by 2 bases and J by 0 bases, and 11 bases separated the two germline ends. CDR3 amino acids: CAISEVTASSYEQYF. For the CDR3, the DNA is TGTGCCATCAGTGAGGTGACAGCCAGCTCCTACGAGCAGTACTTC.

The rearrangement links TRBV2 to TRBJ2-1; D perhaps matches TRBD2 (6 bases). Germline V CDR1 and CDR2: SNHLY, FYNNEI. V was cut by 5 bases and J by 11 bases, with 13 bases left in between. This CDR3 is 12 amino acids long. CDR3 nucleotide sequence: TGTGCCAGCAGTAGAACGACTAGTAAGCAGTTCTTC. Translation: CASSRTTSKQFF.